Shown below are 27 T cell receptor beta chains from a single sample sequenced in a study of shared clonotypes between healthy human individuals (dated by TCRdb to 2018 to 2021). Receptor amplification or capture employed the immunoSEQ multiplex PCR assay. The clones in this table, taken by TCRdb from immuneACCESS, are in-frame only. Not every clone is retained; where verified, under half of the shortfall comes from an unresolved V gene, and the cause of the rest is unknown. The sample contains some 1 million clones, around 74% of them found a single time. 1.4% to 1.5% of the sample rests with the top ten. The specimen was memory CD4+ T cells sorted from blood. Interpreted using the paper, the cell subset or site label stands for: CD45RA-negative fraction. The receptor set was obtained from a man between 18 and 29 years old in good health.

This clone was detected many times. Here the CDR3 reads CASSSTGAKETQYF. In nucleotides, the CDR3 is TGTGCCAGCAGCTCCACAGGGGCAAAAGAGACCCAGTACTTC. J is TRBJ2-5 and V is TRBV7-8; 7 bases align to TRBD1. The CDR3 extends over 14 amino acids. Germline loops: CDR1 SGHVS, CDR2 FQNEAQ. The J segment lost 3 bases and the V segment lost 4 bases, leaving 5 bases of the junction unmatched.

The chain joins TRBV5-4 to TRBJ1-5; possibly TRBD1 for D (6 bases). Germline V lookup: CDR1 SGHNT, CDR2 YYREEE (reference sequence). The CDR3 totals 13 residues. The germline V and J ends were trimmed by 7 bases and 3 bases, with 11 bases remaining between them. The CDR3: CASQQGNNQPQHF. In DNA, the CDR3 is TGTGCCAGCCAACAGGGTAACAATCAGCCCCAGCATTTT.

Worth noting for this clone: This may be a read error: a much more frequent sequence differs by one nucleotide. V gene TRBV11-2 combines with J gene TRBJ1-1; D is undetermined. Germline V lookup: CDR1 SGHAT, CDR2 FQNNGV. There are 13 residues in the CDR3. The V end was cut by 4 bases, the J end by 0 bases, with 6 bases between. CDR3 loop: CASSSQMNTEAFF. The CDR3 DNA reads TGTGCCAGCAGCTCACAGATGAACACTGAAGCTTTCTTT.

The chain couples TRBV11-2 to TRBJ2-2; the D gene is possibly TRBD1 (6 bases). The CDR3 extends over 12 amino acids. Germline CDR1 is SGHAT and CDR2 is FQNNGV. V lost 5 bases to trimming and J lost 8 bases, with 9 bases between them. The CDR3 sequence: CASSQGPGELFF. CDR3 nucleotides: TGTGCCAGCAGCCAGGGGCCTGGGGAGCTGTTTTTT.

This clone was seen once. J is TRBJ1-1 and V is TRBV5-1; maybe TRBD1 (5 bases). Germline V gene data show CDR1 as SGHRS and CDR2 as YFSETQ. V lost 4 bases and J lost 7, with 11 bases in between. This CDR3 region has 12 residues. The CDR3 loop reads CASSRTSGEAFF. The CDR3 nucleotides read TGCGCCAGCAGCCGGACATCAGGTGAAGCTTTCTTT.

V gene TRBV19 combines with J gene TRBJ1-4, with no clear D. Trimming stripped 7 bases from V and 8 bases from J, with 11 bases between. Germline assignment: CDR1 LNHDA and CDR2 SQIVND (reference sequence). CDR3 length: 12 residues. The chain's CDR3 is CASKMAGEKLFF. In DNA, the CDR3 is TGTGCCAGTAAAATGGCCGGGGAAAAACTGTTTTTT.

The genes are TRBV10-3 and TRBJ2-7; TRBD1 aligns across 8 bases. The CDR3 totals 11 residues. The junction had 1 base not matched to a gene; V was cut back by 6 bases and J by 6 bases. Germline values: CDR1 ENHRY, CDR2 SYGVKD. The CDR3 DNA sequence: TGTGCCATCAGCAGGGGGCTCGAGCAGTACTTC. Its protein is CAISRGLEQYF.

This chain uses TRBV30 with TRBJ2-3; a weak D match, TRBD1 (5 bases). The CDR3 extends over 12 amino acids. V lost 0 bases to trimming and J lost 8 bases, with 9 bases between them. Germline CDR1 and CDR2: GTSNPN and SVGIG (reference sequence). This CDR3 reads CAWSVRDSTQYF. The CDR3 DNA follows: TGTGCCTGGAGTGTACGAGACAGTACGCAGTATTTT.

This clone showed up just a few times. This sequence joins TRBV5-1 and TRBJ2-2; D is undetermined. This CDR3 is built from 18 residues. Germline V lookup: CDR1 SGHRS, CDR2 YFSETQ. V gave up 0 bases and J gave up 0 bases, with 15 bases separating them. Written as DNA, the CDR3 is TGCGCCAGCAGCTTGGCCTGGGGTGCAGGTACGAACACCGGGGAGCTGTTTTTT. Protein sequence: CASSLAWGAGTNTGELFF.

The chain uses TRBV27 and TRBJ2-3; 7 nucleotides match TRBD1. The CDR3 is made up of 14 amino acids. Losses at the gene ends were 0 bases for V and 7 bases for J; bases not matched to a gene: 4. Germline CDR1 MNHEY, CDR2 SMNVEV (reference sequence). CDR3 sequence (DNA): TGTGCCAGCAGTTTATCGAGGGGACAGAATACGCAGTATTTT. Its protein product is CASSLSRGQNTQYF.

A single count supports this clone. The chain employs TRBV10-3 and TRBJ1-2; D ambiguous. The CDR3 is 14 residues long. Deletions cut 2 bases from V and 4 bases from J, with 11 bases between. CDR1 is ENHRY and CDR2 is SYGVKD in the germline V gene. CDR3 DNA: TGTGCCATCAGTGAGGGGCCCTTGTTCTATGGCTACACCTTC. It translates to CAISEGPLFYGYTF.

This clone was recorded a few times. The rearrangement uses TRBV2 and TRBJ1-3; 7 bases match TRBD1. Losses at the gene ends were 6 bases for V and 4 bases for J; bases not matched to a gene: 6. The CDR3 has 14 residues. The germline V gene has CDR1 SNHLY and CDR2 FYNNEI. This CDR3 is CASRPGTAGNTIYF. The DNA for the CDR3 is TGTGCCAGCAGACCGGGGACAGCGGGAAACACCATATATTTT. Looking up the rest from reference TRBV2 and TRBJ1-3 gives the full variable domain: EPEVTQTPSHQVTQMGQEVILRCVPISNHLYFYWYRQILGQKVEFLVSFYNNEISEKSEIFDDQFSVERPDGSNFTLKIRSTKLEDSAMYFCASRPGTAGNTIYFGEGSWLTVV.

The chain couples TRBV11-3 to TRBJ2-3, with D hard to call. The germline V gene encodes CDR1 SGHNT and CDR2 YENEEA. The CDR3 runs 12 residues. The V and J ends lost 4 bases and 6 bases respectively, with 8 bases between them. The CDR3 region has the DNA TGTGCCAGCAGCTCTAGGGCCGATACGCAGTATTTT. Translating gives CASSSRADTQYF.

This chain connects TRBV2 to TRBJ2-2; D gene unclear. CDR1 and CDR2 from the germline V gene are SNHLY and FYNNEI. The ends were cut back, 6 bases at V and 6 bases at J, with 5 bases in the middle. CDR3 length: 11 amino acids. CDR3 DNA sequence: TGTGCCAGCAGCGCCGCCGGGGAGCTGTTTTTT. The encoded protein is CASSAAGELFF.

This chain uses TRBV19 with TRBJ1-4, with D unclear. Germline CDR1 LNHDA, CDR2 SQIVND (reference sequence). The CDR3 length is 13 residues. Trimming shortened V by 3 bases and J by 7 bases, and 9 bases separated the two germline ends. CDR3 sequence (DNA): TGTGCCAGTAGTATTGCTCCGGGTGAAAAACTGTTTTTT. Translating it yields CASSIAPGEKLFF.

The V gene is TRBV5-4, the J gene TRBJ1-1; D may be TRBD1 (6 bases). Trimming removed 4 bases from V and 7 bases from J, with 14 bases in between. CDR3 length: 13 residues. Germline CDR1 and CDR2: SGHNT and YYREEE (reference sequence). CDR3 protein: CASSLGQGGEAFF. The CDR3, as DNA: TGTGCCAGCAGCCTGGGCCAAGGGGGTGAAGCTTTCTTT.

V is TRBV5-1 and J is TRBJ2-1; 13 nucleotides agree with TRBD2. The CDR3 runs 17 residues. Germline CDR1 reads SGHRS; CDR2 reads YFSETQ. V shed 4 bases and J 2 bases; nucleotides not matched to a gene: 6. DNA of the CDR3: TGCGCCAGCAGCCCTAGACTAGCGGGGGGTCCCTACAATGAGCAGTTCTTC. It codes for CASSPRLAGGPYNEQFF.

This clone showed up just once. The CDR3: CASYSAFTYEQYF. The CDR3, as DNA: TGTGCCAGCTATTCTGCATTTACCTACGAGCAGTACTTC. The rearrangement uses TRBV28 and TRBJ2-7; no clear D gene. Per the germline V gene, CDR1 is MDHEN and CDR2 is SYDVKM. Trimming left V 8 bases short and J 2 bases short, with 13 bases between. The CDR3 is made up of 13 amino acids.

This clone was counted only a few times. The chain uses TRBV6-5 and TRBJ2-1; D remains unclear. V was cut by 2 bases and J by 8 bases, with 10 bases left in between. The CDR3 contains 13 residues. Germline CDR1 MNHEY, CDR2 SVGAGI. Here the CDR3 DNA reads TGTGCCAGCAGTTACCCCGGGTCGCATGAGCAGTTCTTC. As protein: CASSYPGSHEQFF.

This sequence joins TRBV6-1 and TRBJ1-1, with 7 bases identical to TRBD1. The CDR3 covers 12 residues. V was pared by 5 bases and J by 9 bases, with 6 bases of the junction left unmatched. Germline V gene sequence: CDR1 MNHNS, CDR2 SASEGT. The CDR3 nucleotides are TGTGCCAGCAGTTCCCCGACAGGGAAAGCTTTCTTT. Amino acids: CASSSPTGKAFF.

V usage is TRBV5-4 and J usage is TRBJ2-5; D is undetermined. Trimming removed 0 bases from V and 5 bases from J, with 11 bases in between. CDR1 is SGHNT, CDR2 YYREEE, per germline (reference sequence). The length of the CDR3 is 14 residues. The CDR3 spells CASSLARSWETQYF. The CDR3 DNA reads TGTGCCAGCAGCTTGGCGAGGAGTTGGGAGACCCAGTACTTC.

This clone was detected once. CDR3 loop: CASSLTTSGRAAQFF. CDR3 sequence (DNA): TGTGCCAGCAGCTTAACTACTAGCGGGAGGGCCGCCCAGTTCTTC. The chain employs TRBV27 and TRBJ2-1, with 13 bases that match TRBD2. V lost 6 bases and J lost 13; bases outside the gene matches: 12. The CDR3 consists of 15 residues. Germline CDR1 reads MNHEY; CDR2 reads SMNVEV (reference sequence).

The chain uses TRBV30 and TRBJ1-4, with TRBD1 matching 10 bases. Germline V gives CDR1 GTSNPN, CDR2 SVGIG (reference sequence). The CDR3 has 17 amino acids. V shed 5 bases, J shed 4 bases, and the junction held 13 bases outside the gene matches. CDR3 residues: CAWLGNPGQGINEKLFF. In DNA form, the CDR3 reads TGTGCCTGGCTAGGGAACCCGGGACAGGGGATTAATGAAAAACTGTTTTTT.

The CDR3 loop is CASSLAGGNEQYF. In DNA, the CDR3 is TGCGCCAGCAGCTTAGCGGGAGGAAACGAGCAGTACTTC. This chain joins TRBV10-1 and TRBJ2-7, with 10 bases identical to TRBD2. The ends lost 6 bases at V and 5 bases at J; junction bases unmatched: 4. Germline V lookup: CDR1 WNHNN, CDR2 SYGVQD (reference sequence). The CDR3 sequence is 13 residues long.

This clone was found once. The chain employs TRBV6-5 and TRBJ2-7, with a tentative D call TRBD1 (6 bases). V was cut by 6 bases and J by 2 bases, with 17 bases left in between. CDR3 length: 15 amino acids. Looked up from germline, CDR1 is MNHEY and CDR2 is SVGAGI. The CDR3 sequence is CASSRDTLGTYEQYF. The DNA of the CDR3 is TGTGCCAGCAGCCGGGACACCCTGGGAACCTACGAGCAGTACTTC.

This sequence joins TRBV7-9 and TRBJ2-5, with 8 nucleotides matching TRBD2. This CDR3 is 15 amino acids long. Per the germline V gene, CDR1 is SEHNR and CDR2 is FQNEAQ (reference sequence). After removal of 3 bases from V and 2 bases from J, the junction contained 5 bases not matched to a gene. CDR3 in amino acids: CASSFAGGGQETQYF. Written as DNA, the CDR3 is TGTGCCAGCAGCTTTGCGGGAGGAGGGCAAGAGACCCAGTACTTC.

This clone was detected ten times or more. The chain carries TRBV4-1 and TRBJ2-1, with D possibly being TRBD1 or TRBD2 (5 bases each). Germline CDR1 is MGHRA and CDR2 is YSYEKL. Trimming removed 4 bases at V and 9 bases at J, with 22 bases between. The CDR3 consists of 16 residues. The CDR3 DNA reads TGCGCCAGCAGCCTCCAATCAGCGTCCCGGGGCGGTGAGCAGTTCTTC. It codes for CASSLQSASRGGEQFF.